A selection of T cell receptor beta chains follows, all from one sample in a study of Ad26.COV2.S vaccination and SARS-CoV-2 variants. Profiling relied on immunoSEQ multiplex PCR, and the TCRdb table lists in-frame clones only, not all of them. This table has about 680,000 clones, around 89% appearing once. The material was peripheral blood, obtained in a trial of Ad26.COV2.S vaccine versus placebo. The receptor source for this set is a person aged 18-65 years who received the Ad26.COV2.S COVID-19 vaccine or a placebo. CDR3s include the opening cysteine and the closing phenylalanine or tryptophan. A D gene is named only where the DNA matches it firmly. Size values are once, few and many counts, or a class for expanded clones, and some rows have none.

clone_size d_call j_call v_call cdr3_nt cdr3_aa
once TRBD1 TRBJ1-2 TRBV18 TGTGCCAGCTCACCGGGGACAGGAAGGAGTAACTATGGCTACACCTTC CASSPGTGRSNYGYTF
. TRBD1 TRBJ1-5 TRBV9 TGTGCCAGCAGCGGGACAGGATCGCCCAATCAGCCCCAGCATTTT CASSGTGSPNQPQHF
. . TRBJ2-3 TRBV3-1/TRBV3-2 TGTGCCAGCAGCCAACACAGAGATACGCAGTATTTT CASSQHRDTQYF
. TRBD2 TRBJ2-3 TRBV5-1 TGCGCCGGATCTAGCGGGAGTTCCCTGGGTGATACGCAGTATTTT CAGSSGSSLGDTQYF
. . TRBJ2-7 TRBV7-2 TGTGCCAGCAGCTTAGATTCCTCGGGACTTACTTACGAGCAGTACTTC CASSLDSSGLTYEQYF
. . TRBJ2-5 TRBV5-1 TGCGCCAGCAGCTTGAGATCCCGACAGACTCAAGAGACCCAGTACTTC CASSLRSRQTQETQYF
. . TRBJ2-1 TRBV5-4 TGTGCCAGCAGTCAGGGAGCCCCAGCCTACAATGAGCAGTTCTTC CASSQGAPAYNEQFF
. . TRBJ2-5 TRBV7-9 TGTGCCAGCAGCCCAGGTTGGGGAAAAGAGACCCAGTACTTC CASSPGWGKETQYF
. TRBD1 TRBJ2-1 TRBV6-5 TGTGCCAGCAGCGCCGGGACAGGGGCCTACAATGAGCAGTTCTTC CASSAGTGAYNEQFF
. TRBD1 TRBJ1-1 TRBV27 TGTGCCAGCAGTTCCCCAGGGGGGTTGGCTTTCTTT CASSSPGGLAFF